The 6 T cell receptor beta chains in this list originate from one sample, sequenced in a study of T cells in Graves' hyperthyroidism and ophthalmopathy. RNA transcripts provided the source from which TCR beta CDR3 regions were amplified. HTBI primers drove first-round RT-PCR of the TCR CDR3. TCRdb fed the multiplex PCR reads into MiXCR, producing one record per CDR3 protein. The sample lists a few hundred thousand distinct CDR3 sequences, approximately 15% occurring once. Material for sequencing was blood. These receptor sequences come from a woman in her late teens or twenties with Graves' hyperthyroidism.

This clonotype was found a few times. The V call is TRBV30, the J call TRBJ1-4; TRBD1 matches 7 bases. V trimming: 5 bases; J trimming: 3 bases; junction bases outside the gene matches: 6. The CDR3 has 14 residues. In germline, CDR1 is GTSNPN, CDR2 SVGIG (reference sequence). The CDR3 DNA reads as TGTGCCTGGGACACCGGGACAGCTAATGAAAAACTGTTTTTT. The encoded protein is CAWDTGTANEKLFF.

This clonotype has at least ten counts. The DNA of the CDR3 is TGTGCCAGCAGTGAATACGACAGGGGCCATAGCTACACCTTC. The encoded protein is CASSEYDRGHSYTF. The chain has TRBV6-2 or TRBV6-3 and TRBJ1-2, with TRBD1 matching 8 bases. The J segment lost 9 bases and the V segment lost 5 bases, leaving 11 bases of the junction unmatched. CDR3 size: 14 residues. Looked up from germline, CDR1 is MNHEY and CDR2 is SVGEGT.

At least ten counts were recorded for this clonotype. This sequence joins TRBV29-1 and TRBJ1-1; 9 nucleotides match TRBD1. CDR3 length equals 14 residues. V lost 7 bases to trimming and J lost 5 bases; unmatched junction nucleotides: 11. Germline V gives CDR1 SQVTM, CDR2 ANQGSEA. The CDR3 sequence: CSAEIGQGLTEAFF. CDR3 sequence (DNA): TGCAGCGCAGAAATCGGACAGGGGTTGACTGAAGCTTTCTTT.

This clonotype has at least ten counts. The chain is built from TRBV3-1 and TRBJ2-5; 9 nucleotides line up with TRBD1. This CDR3 region has 14 residues. CDR1 and CDR2 (germline): LGHDT, YNNKEL (reference sequence). V lost 2 bases and J lost 6; bases outside the gene matches: 4. CDR3 nucleotide sequence: TGTGCCAGCAGCCAAATGACAGGGGGGAAGACCCAGTACTTC. Encoded protein: CASSQMTGGKTQYF.

There are a few counts of this clonotype. The genes are TRBV27 and TRBJ1-4, with D possibly matching TRBD1 (5 bases). Trimming took 1 base from V and 7 from J, leaving 13 bases between them. This CDR3 spans 15 amino acids. Germline lookup yields CDR1 MNHEY and CDR2 SMNVEV (reference sequence). This CDR3 reads CASSLFSGTSEKLFF. The CDR3 bases are TGTGCCAGCAGTTTATTTTCCGGGACCAGTGAAAAACTGTTTTTT.

This clonotype came up many times. This CDR3 is CASSPSTRTSGRAETQYF. For the CDR3, the DNA is TGTGCCAGCAGCCCATCGACTAGGACTAGCGGGAGAGCTGAGACCCAGTACTTC. The rearrangement uses TRBV3-1 and TRBJ2-5; TRBD2 aligns across 13 bases. The CDR3 runs 18 residues. The V gene's germline CDR1 is LGHDT and CDR2 YNNKEL (reference sequence). Germline trimming cut 4 bases from V and 5 bases from J; bases unmatched to any gene: 13.